These T cell receptor beta chains were read from a single sample in a study of T cell responses to AZD1222 COVID-19 vaccine. Data came from immunoSEQ multiplex PCR; TCRdb stores just in-frame clones and leaves some out. In the table there are about 94,000 clones, nearly 90% of which are singletons. Sequencing was performed on peripheral blood, taken on day 0 of AZD1222 vaccination. These TCRs come from an adult in good health. Both conserved end residues are part of each CDR3. D genes are given only for firm matches. Expanded clones get a size class; other rows say once, few or many, or leave the size out.

TRBV5-1,TRBJ2-3,.,15,.,TGCGCCAGCAGCTTAGCAGGGGGGGCCACAGATACGCAGTATTTT,CASSLAGGATDTQYF
TRBV5-6,TRBJ2-7,once,13,.,TGTGCCAGCAGCCCGGGAATGTCCTACGAGCAGTACTTC,CASSPGMSYEQYF
TRBV14,TRBJ2-1,.,10,.,TGTGCCAGCAGCCAACCCTCCCCGTTCTTC,CASSQPSPFF
TRBV9,TRBJ1-2,.,16,.,TGTGCCAGCAGCTATTCCTTGGACAACCCCGGCGGGGGCTACACCTTC,CASSYSLDNPGGGYTF
TRBV7-3,TRBJ2-5,.,15,TRBD2,TGTGCCAGCAGCTTAATGTCTAGCGGGGTGGAGACCCAGTACTTC,CASSLMSSGVETQYF
TRBV6-5,TRBJ2-7,.,13,TRBD1,TGTGCCAGCAGGAGACAGGGCTCCTACGAGCAGTACTTC,CASRRQGSYEQYF
TRBV29-1,TRBJ2-2,.,13,.,TGCAGCCCCCGGGACCTAAACACCGGGGAGCTGTTTTTT,CSPRDLNTGELFF
TRBV9,TRBJ1-1,.,15,.,TGTGCCAGCAGCGTAGGGGCCGGGGCAGGGACTGAAGCTTTCTTT,CASSVGAGAGTEAFF
TRBV9,TRBJ2-1,.,14,TRBD1,TGTGCCAGCAGCGCGCGACAGGGGGTCAGTGAGCAGTTCTTC,CASSARQGVSEQFF
TRBV5-1,TRBJ1-4,.,14,.,TGCGCCAGCAGCCTAGGGAGCCTGGGTGAAAAACTGTTTTTT,CASSLGSLGEKLFF
TRBV21-1,TRBJ1-1,.,15,.,TGTGCCAGCAGCACCTCACGAGACAGGGCCACTGAAGCTTTCTTT,CASSTSRDRATEAFF
TRBV9,TRBJ1-2,.,14,.,TGTGCCAGCAGTCCCACGGGGGGGTCCTATGGCTACACCTTC,CASSPTGGSYGYTF
TRBV9,TRBJ2-3,.,15,TRBD1,TGTGCCAGCAGCGTTGGGGACAGCAGCACAGATACGCAGTATTTT,CASSVGDSSTDTQYF
TRBV6-6,TRBJ1-5,.,18,TRBD1,TGTGCCAGCAGTCCGTATGGGGTCGACAGGGGGCAAAGTCAGCCCCAGCATTTT,CASSPYGVDRGQSQPQHF
TRBV4-3,TRBJ1-4,.,20,TRBD1,TGCGCCAGCAGCCAAGACGGCGCCTGGACAGGGGGCGCGGATAATGAAAAACTGTTTTTT,CASSQDGAWTGGADNEKLFF
TRBV7-9,TRBJ2-7,.,14,.,TGTGCCAGCAGCTTTACCTCGTTAAAGGACGAGCAGTACTTC,CASSFTSLKDEQYF
TRBV6-4,TRBJ1-1,.,13,TRBD1,TGTGCCAGCAGTTTAGACAGGGGCACTGAAGCTTTCTTT,CASSLDRGTEAFF